This TCR beta chain originates from a study of vaccination and CD4 T cells after COVID-19. In this sample, this clonotype turned up a few times. Its antigen is currently unknown. Notes on the study in general: Convalescent patients studied were relatively few, and early post-infection timepoints were absent.

Cultured CD4+ T cell DNA underwent sequencing with the Oncomine TCR Beta short-read assay. From the PCR reads, TCRdb called clonotypes with MiXCR, one entry per CDR3 protein. The top ten hold about 5% of the sample, which has tens of thousands of distinct CDR3 sequences, 38% seen once. The germline V gene encodes CDR1 SGHVS and CDR2 FNYEAQ. The CDR3 has 15 amino acids. Trimming took 0 bases from V and 5 from J, leaving 13 bases between them. Regarding treatment: approximately nine-day PBMC culture with coronavirus spike peptide pools or control peptides (ViraFEST assay). The sequence derives from a human donor who had recovered from COVID-19. This chain connects TRBV7-6 to TRBJ1-1; perhaps TRBD1 as D (5 bases). The specimen was CD4+ T cells from blood, cultured in vitro, collected before SARS-CoV-2 vaccination. Written as DNA, the CDR3 is TGTGCCAGCAGCTTAGCACCGGGGGTTGGAACTGAAGCTTTCTTT. This translates into CASSLAPGVGTEAFF. Filled out from reference TRBV7-6 and TRBJ1-1, the complete variable domain reads GAGVSQSPRYKVTKRGQDVALRCDPISGHVSLYWYRQALGQGPEFLTYFNYEAQQDKSGLPNDRFSAERPEGSISTLTIQRTEQRDSAMYRCASSLAPGVGTEAFFGQGTRLTVV.